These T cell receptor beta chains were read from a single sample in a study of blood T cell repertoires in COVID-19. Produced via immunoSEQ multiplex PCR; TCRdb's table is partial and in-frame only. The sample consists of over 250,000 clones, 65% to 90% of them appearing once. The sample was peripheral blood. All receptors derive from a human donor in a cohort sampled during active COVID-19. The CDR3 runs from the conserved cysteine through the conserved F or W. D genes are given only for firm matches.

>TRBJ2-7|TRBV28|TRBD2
CASSFGAGGLSYEQYF
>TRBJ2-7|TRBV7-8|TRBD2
CASSLVAAGAPRYEQYF
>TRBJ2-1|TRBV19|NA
CASSILLQNEQFF
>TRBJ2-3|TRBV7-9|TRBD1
CASSPHTGGATDTQYF
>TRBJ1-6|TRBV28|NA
CASSLQGGNSPLHF
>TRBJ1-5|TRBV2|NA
CASSEWGGQLGAQPQHF
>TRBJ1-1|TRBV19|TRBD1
CASSKQGALTEAFF
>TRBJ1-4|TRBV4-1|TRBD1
CASSEGTGLGQRNEKLFF
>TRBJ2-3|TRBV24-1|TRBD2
CATTETGRADTQYF
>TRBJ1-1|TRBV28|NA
CASGPNRDAFF
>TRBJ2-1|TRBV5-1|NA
CASSLAESGGAWDEQFF